This is a list of T cell receptor beta chains from one sample in a study of OX40 agonist ivuxolimab in advanced cancers. Sequencing was performed with immunoSEQ multiplex PCR; in TCRdb, only in-frame clones are kept and a portion is missing. The repertoire holds under 85,000 clones, with about 93% as singletons. Sequencing was performed on CD4+ or CD8+ T cells sorted from blood, taken in a trial of the OX40 agonist ivuxolimab. The source of these receptors is an adult with an advanced solid tumor such as melanoma, head and neck, liver or kidney cancer. The CDR3 runs from the conserved cysteine through the conserved F or W. The order of the fields is V gene, J gene, D gene, clone size, CDR3 protein, CDR3 DNA. A D gene is named only where the DNA matches it firmly. Expanded clones are given a class, and other clones once, few, many or no size at all.

>TRBV2|TRBJ2-1|TRBD1|NA
CASIPGTGLYNEQFF
TGTGCCAGCATTCCCGGGACAGGGCTCTACAATGAGCAGTTCTTC
>TRBV4-3|TRBJ1-4|NA|NA
CASSPRGRAMGGKLFF
TGCGCCAGCAGCCCCCGAGGGAGGGCAATGGGAGGGAAACTGTTTTTT
>TRBV25-1|TRBJ2-7|NA|NA
CASSEGNYEQYF
TGTGCCAGCAGTGAAGGGAACTACGAGCAGTACTTC
>TRBV28|TRBJ2-7|TRBD2|NA
CASAAAGGSYEQYF
TGTGCCAGCGCCGCGGCGGGGGGTAGCTACGAGCAGTACTTC
>TRBV27|TRBJ1-2|NA|NA
CASSFSTGLAYGYTF
TGTGCCAGCAGTTTTTCCACAGGGTTGGCCTATGGCTACACCTTC
>TRBV13|TRBJ2-7|NA|NA
CASSSRDRYSYEQYF
TGTGCCAGCAGCTCCAGGGACCGCTACTCCTACGAGCAGTACTTC
>TRBV4-1|TRBJ1-4|NA|NA
CASSRRPPSTLFF
TGCGCCAGCAGCCGGCGTCCTCCGTCCACCCTGTTTTTT
>TRBV6-5|TRBJ2-5|NA|NA
CASSYSTRPRETQYF
TGTGCCAGCAGTTACTCGACCCGACCGCGAGAGACCCAGTACTTC
>TRBV6-5|TRBJ1-5|NA|NA
CASSYVSSNQPQHF
TGTGCCAGCAGTTATGTGTCGTCCAATCAGCCCCAGCATTTT
>TRBV13|TRBJ1-3|NA|NA
CASSADRRYGNTIYF
TGTGCCAGCAGCGCCGACAGGCGTTATGGAAACACCATATATTTT
>TRBV6-6|TRBJ2-7|NA|few
CASSWEQGYEQYF
TGTGCCAGCAGTTGGGAACAGGGATACGAGCAGTACTTC
>TRBV9|TRBJ2-1|NA|NA
CASSVGPPDNEQFF
TGTGCCAGCAGCGTTGGACCCCCCGACAATGAGCAGTTCTTC
>TRBV7-3|TRBJ2-2|NA|NA
CASSLRGSAQGGELFF
TGTGCCAGCAGCTTAAGAGGGTCGGCCCAGGGCGGGGAGCTGTTTTTT
>TRBV4-3|TRBJ2-7|TRBD2|NA
CASSQGLASRYEQYF
TGCGCCAGCAGCCAGGGACTAGCGAGCCGATACGAGCAGTACTTC
>TRBV5-6|TRBJ2-1|NA|NA
CASSLDYAPGFF
TGTGCCAGCAGCTTGGACTATGCCCCGGGGTTCTTC
>TRBV9|TRBJ2-1|TRBD1|NA
CASSVAADRGYHNEQFF
TGTGCCAGCAGCGTAGCCGCGGACAGGGGCTACCACAATGAGCAGTTCTTC
>TRBV15|TRBJ2-5|NA|once
CATSRELAGGEETQYF
TGTGCCACCAGCAGAGAACTAGCCGGAGGGGAAGAGACCCAGTACTTC
>TRBV9|TRBJ2-1|NA|NA
CASSVDSVSYNEQFF
TGTGCCAGCAGCGTAGATAGCGTCTCCTACAATGAGCAGTTCTTC
>TRBV7-9|TRBJ2-1|TRBD2|NA
CASSSWTSGSDEQFF
TGTGCCAGCAGCTCCTGGACTAGCGGGAGCGATGAGCAGTTCTTC
>TRBV6-6|TRBJ1-1|NA|NA
CASSYQGGDTEAFF
TGTGCCAGCAGTTACCAGGGTGGTGACACTGAAGCTTTCTTT
>TRBV5-6|TRBJ2-3|NA|NA
CASSLVAAGTDTQYF
TGTGCCAGCAGCTTGGTTGCAGCGGGTACAGATACGCAGTATTTT
>TRBV6-5|TRBJ2-3|NA|NA
CASSYVLGGTDTQYF
TGTGCCAGCAGTTACGTCTTAGGGGGCACAGATACGCAGTATTTT
>TRBV5-1|TRBJ2-7|NA|NA
CASSFGRAREQYF
TGTGCCAGCAGCTTTGGCAGGGCACGCGAGCAGTACTTC
>TRBV6-5|TRBJ2-3|TRBD2|once
CASSQLAGVADTQYF
TGTGCCAGCAGTCAACTAGCGGGAGTAGCAGATACGCAGTATTTT
>TRBV7-6|TRBJ2-5|NA|NA
CASSSPWDPPRAGDQETQYF
TGTGCCAGCAGCTCACCATGGGACCCCCCTAGGGCAGGGGATCAAGAGACCCAGTACTTC
>TRBV11-2|TRBJ1-1|TRBD1|NA
CASSISRTGSTEAFF
TGTGCCAGCAGCATCAGTCGGACAGGGTCCACTGAAGCTTTCTTT
>TRBV5-1|TRBJ2-7|NA|NA
CASHSGETYEQYF
TGCGCCAGCCACAGTGGGGAGACCTACGAGCAGTACTTC
>TRBV7-3|TRBJ2-3|TRBD2|NA
CASSSGTSGGTDTQYF
TGTGCCAGCAGCTCCGGGACTAGCGGAGGCACAGATACGCAGTATTTT
>TRBV5-8|TRBJ2-1|NA|NA
CASSHNPSKAQFF
TGTGCCAGCAGTCATAACCCCTCTAAGGCGCAGTTCTTC
>TRBV4-1|TRBJ2-5|NA|once
CASSQERGSTQYF
TGCGCCAGCAGCCAAGAAAGGGGTTCGACCCAGTACTTC
>TRBV7-9|TRBJ2-3|TRBD1|NA
CASSSRQGTTDTQYF
TGTGCCAGCAGCTCCAGACAGGGGACCACAGATACGCAGTATTTT
>TRBV5-4|TRBJ1-1|NA|few
CASSWRGSEAFF
TGTGCCAGCAGCTGGAGAGGGTCAGAAGCTTTCTTT
>TRBV9|TRBJ1-2|TRBD1|NA
CASSVGGDRGNYGYTF
TGTGCCAGCAGCGTAGGAGGGGACAGGGGGAACTATGGCTACACCTTC
>TRBV5-1|TRBJ2-2|NA|NA
CADRAGNTGELFF
TGCGCCGACCGGGCGGGTAACACCGGGGAGCTGTTTTTT
>TRBV4-2|TRBJ2-4|NA|NA
CASSRNSLAKNIQYF
TGTGCCAGCAGCCGGAACAGTTTAGCCAAAAACATTCAGTACTTC
>TRBV11-3|TRBJ2-5|TRBD2|NA
CASSQGLAGVYQETQYF
TGTGCCAGCAGCCAGGGACTAGCGGGAGTTTATCAAGAGACCCAGTACTTC
>TRBV7-9|TRBJ1-1|TRBD1|NA
CASSKRQGSNTEAFF
TGTGCCAGCAGCAAACGACAGGGGTCGAACACTGAAGCTTTCTTT
>TRBV19|TRBJ2-5|NA|NA
CASLSGETQYF
TGTGCCAGTCTATCGGGGGAGACCCAGTACTTC
>TRBV7-9|TRBJ2-2|NA|NA
CASSSTYGLATELFF
TGTGCCAGCAGCTCAACTTATGGGCTAGCGACGGAGCTGTTTTTT
>TRBV28|TRBJ2-5|NA|NA
CATLQSVTQETQYF
TGTGCCACACTCCAATCTGTTACGCAGGAGACCCAGTACTTC
>TRBV4-1|TRBJ2-1|NA|NA
CASSQDGPGTSSYNEQFF
TGCGCCAGCAGCCAAGATGGTCCAGGAACGAGCTCCTACAATGAGCAGTTCTTC
>TRBV5-4|TRBJ2-7|NA|NA
CASSLEWGGRAYEQYF
TGTGCCAGCAGCTTGGAATGGGGCGGGCGAGCCTACGAGCAGTACTTC
>TRBV11-2|TRBJ1-1|NA|NA
CASSLGGLQDFF
TGTGCCAGCAGCTTGGGTGGATTACAGGATTTCTTT
>TRBV23-1|TRBJ2-2|NA|NA
CASSCIQHTGELFF
TGCGCCAGCAGTTGCATCCAGCACACCGGGGAGCTGTTTTTT
>TRBV11-1|TRBJ2-3|TRBD2|NA
CASSLPSGRAADTQYF
TGTGCCAGCAGCTTACCTAGCGGGAGGGCCGCAGATACGCAGTATTTT
>TRBV7-6|TRBJ2-7|TRBD2|once
CASSHAPSGSQSYEQYF
TGTGCCAGCAGCCACGCCCCTAGCGGCTCCCAATCCTACGAGCAGTACTTC